In this sample, the clone carrying this T cell receptor beta chain turned up once. This record belongs to a study of cytomegalovirus exposure and HLA in healthy donors. The PCR used 60 Vbeta and 13 Jbeta primers. Sequenced by immunoSEQ multiplex PCR; TCRdb stores in-frame clones only, minus some. The sample lists about 55,000 clones; approximately 71% were seen once. The CDR3 totals 15 residues. Losses at the gene ends were 1 base for V and 7 bases for J; bases not matched to a gene: 6. CDR1 and CDR2 from the germline V gene are SGHRS and YFSETQ. The specimen sequenced was PBMCs. The sequence was collected from a man aged 35 to 55 in good health and CMV-seropositive. The chain recombines TRBV5-1 with TRBJ1-4; 8 nucleotides match TRBD1. The DNA for the CDR3 is TGCGCCAGCAGCTTGATGGGACAGGAGGGTGAAAAACTGTTTTTT. This codes for CASSLMGQEGEKLFF.